The rows below give T cell receptor beta chains drawn from one sample of a study of blood T cell repertoires in COVID-19. Sequenced by immunoSEQ multiplex PCR; TCRdb stores in-frame clones only, minus some. The sample shows 150,000 to 200,000 clones, 76% of them seen only once. Sequencing used PBMCs or T cells enriched from blood (not recorded which). Receptor source: a woman aged 45-65 years with acute COVID-19. The CDR3 runs from the conserved cysteine through the conserved F or W. Fields, in order: D gene, J gene, V gene, clone size, CDR3 protein, CDR3 DNA. A D gene is named only where the DNA matches it firmly. Expanded clones get a size class; other rows say once, few or many, or leave the size out.

D: NA
J: TRBJ2-6
V: TRBV1
size: NA
CDR3: CTSSTRDRGSGANVLTF
DNA: TGCACCAGCAGCACCCGGGACAGGGGATCCGGGGCCAACGTCCTGACTTTC

D: NA
J: TRBJ1-3
V: TRBV2
size: NA
CDR3: CASSALLAADTIYF
DNA: TGTGCCAGCAGTGCTCTTTTGGCTGCGGACACCATATATTTT

D: NA
J: TRBJ2-3
V: TRBV10-3
size: NA
CDR3: CAAAGGGSSTDTQYF
DNA: TGTGCCGCCGCGGGCGGAGGCTCCTCCACAGATACGCAGTATTTT

D: TRBD1
J: TRBJ1-2
V: TRBV4-1
size: NA
CDR3: CASSQGQGIVWGYTF
DNA: TGCGCCAGCAGCCAGGGACAGGGCATCGTCTGGGGCTACACCTTC

D: NA
J: TRBJ1-3
V: TRBV7-3
size: few
CDR3: CASSPGGAQGNTIYF
DNA: TGTGCCAGCAGCCCCGGGGGGGCGCAAGGAAACACCATATATTTT

D: NA
J: TRBJ1-5
V: TRBV28
size: NA
CDR3: CASSFSRRGSNQPQHF
DNA: TGTGCCAGCAGTTTTTCCCGTAGGGGCAGCAATCAGCCCCAGCATTTT

D: NA
J: TRBJ1-4
V: TRBV29-1
size: NA
CDR3: CSVRGGATNEKLFF
DNA: TGCAGCGTCCGGGGTGGGGCAACTAATGAAAAACTGTTTTTT

D: NA
J: TRBJ1-6
V: TRBV5-1
size: NA
CDR3: CASSLGQLPNSPLHF
DNA: TGCGCCAGCAGCTTGGGACAACTTCCTAATTCACCCCTCCACTTT

D: TRBD2
J: TRBJ2-5
V: TRBV19
size: NA
CDR3: CASRRAGGQETQYF
DNA: TGTGCCAGTAGGAGAGCGGGGGGGCAAGAGACCCAGTACTTC

D: TRBD1
J: TRBJ1-2
V: TRBV7-2
size: NA
CDR3: CASSFTTGGVVDGYTF
DNA: TGTGCCAGCAGCTTTACTACAGGGGGCGTTGTCGACGGCTACACCTTC

D: TRBD1
J: TRBJ1-2
V: TRBV7-9
size: NA
CDR3: CASSPPRQGVNYGYTF
DNA: TGTGCCAGCAGCCCCCCCAGACAGGGGGTTAACTATGGCTACACCTTC

D: TRBD2
J: TRBJ2-5
V: TRBV5-1
size: NA
CDR3: CASSIRTSAGLDQETQYF
DNA: TGCGCCAGCAGCATACGGACTAGTGCGGGGTTGGACCAAGAGACCCAGTACTTC

D: NA
J: TRBJ1-3
V: TRBV19
size: NA
CDR3: CASSIAAPSGNTIYF
DNA: TGTGCCAGTAGTATTGCCGCGCCCTCTGGAAACACCATATATTTT

D: TRBD2
J: TRBJ2-3
V: TRBV27
size: NA
CDR3: CASSSRLAGAVTDTQYF
DNA: TGTGCCAGCAGTTCCCGACTAGCGGGGGCCGTCACAGATACGCAGTATTTT

D: TRBD2
J: TRBJ2-2
V: TRBV3-1/TRBV3-2
size: NA
CDR3: CASSPLAGMNTGELFF
DNA: TGTGCCAGCAGCCCCCTAGCGGGGATGAACACCGGGGAGCTGTTTTTT

D: TRBD1
J: TRBJ1-5
V: TRBV19
size: NA
CDR3: CASRTGQGSNQPQHF
DNA: TGTGCCAGTAGGACGGGACAGGGGAGCAATCAGCCCCAGCATTTT

D: NA
J: TRBJ1-5
V: TRBV19
size: once
CDR3: CASKDNRVTQPQHF
DNA: TGTGCCAGTAAGGACAACAGGGTCACGCAGCCCCAGCATTTT

D: TRBD1
J: TRBJ2-1
V: TRBV6-5
size: once
CDR3: CASSYEGRGPYNEQFF
DNA: TGTGCCAGCAGTTACGAGGGCAGGGGGCCATACAATGAGCAGTTCTTC

D: TRBD2
J: TRBJ2-2
V: TRBV7-3
size: NA
CDR3: CASSRTHLAGGHTGELFF
DNA: TGTGCCAGCAGCCGAACCCATCTAGCGGGGGGGCACACCGGGGAGCTGTTTTTT

D: NA
J: TRBJ2-2
V: TRBV19
size: NA
CDR3: CASRKDRNTGELFF
DNA: TGTGCCAGTAGGAAAGACAGGAACACCGGGGAGCTGTTTTTT

D: TRBD2
J: TRBJ2-1
V: TRBV3-1/TRBV3-2
size: NA
CDR3: CASSPPTSRTSHEQFF
DNA: TGTGCCAGCAGCCCCCCGACTAGCCGGACCTCCCATGAGCAGTTCTTC

D: TRBD1
J: TRBJ1-5
V: TRBV6-1
size: NA
CDR3: CASSDPGTGGQQPQHF
DNA: TGTGCCAGCAGTGACCCTGGGACAGGGGGCCAACAGCCCCAGCATTTT

D: NA
J: TRBJ2-2
V: TRBV6-1
size: NA
CDR3: CASSELSTGELFF
DNA: TGTGCCAGCAGTGAGCTAAGCACCGGGGAGCTGTTTTTT

D: NA
J: TRBJ1-5
V: TRBV5-1
size: few
CDR3: CASSLAGLEQPQHF
DNA: TGCGCCAGCAGCTTGGCAGGGTTAGAACAGCCCCAGCATTTT

D: NA
J: TRBJ1-1
V: TRBV27
size: once
CDR3: CASSLYQQGPTEAFF
DNA: TGTGCCAGCAGTTTGTATCAGCAGGGGCCCACTGAAGCTTTCTTT

D: NA
J: TRBJ2-1
V: TRBV28
size: NA
CDR3: CASSPGGPKDEQFF
DNA: TGTGCCAGCAGCCCAGGGGGGCCCAAGGATGAGCAGTTCTTC

D: NA
J: TRBJ1-5
V: TRBV2
size: NA
CDR3: CASTERNQPQHF
DNA: TGTGCCAGCACAGAGAGGAATCAGCCCCAGCATTTT

D: TRBD1
J: TRBJ1-2
V: TRBV29-1
size: NA
CDR3: CSARRGIGQGGGYTF
DNA: TGCAGCGCAAGACGGGGTATCGGGCAGGGGGGTGGCTACACCTTC

D: TRBD1
J: TRBJ1-5
V: TRBV2
size: NA
CDR3: CASSGQGTGGPQHF
DNA: TGTGCCAGCAGTGGACAGGGGACGGGGGGGCCCCAGCATTTT

D: NA
J: TRBJ2-5
V: TRBV11-1
size: once
CDR3: CASSLGGVNQETQYF
DNA: TGTGCCAGCAGCCTCGGAGGGGTAAACCAAGAGACCCAGTACTTC

D: NA
J: TRBJ1-2
V: TRBV6-5
size: NA
CDR3: CASSYASGGNYGYTF
DNA: TGTGCCAGCAGTTACGCTTCTGGGGGGAACTATGGCTACACCTTC

D: NA
J: TRBJ1-4
V: TRBV6-5
size: NA
CDR3: CASSYVGGRLEKLFF
DNA: TGTGCCAGCAGTTACGTCGGGGGACGTCTCGAAAAACTGTTTTTT

D: TRBD1
J: TRBJ1-2
V: TRBV29-1
size: NA
CDR3: CSVEDQRPGGVYTF
DNA: TGCAGCGTTGAAGATCAGCGACCAGGGGGCGTCTACACCTTC

D: TRBD1
J: TRBJ2-5
V: TRBV5-5
size: NA
CDR3: CASSSGTDEETQYF
DNA: TGTGCCAGCAGCTCAGGGACAGATGAAGAGACCCAGTACTTC

D: NA
J: TRBJ1-5
V: TRBV7-9
size: NA
CDR3: CASSLQGSRGNQPQHF
DNA: TGTGCCAGCAGCTTACAGGGAAGCCGAGGCAATCAGCCCCAGCATTTT

D: NA
J: TRBJ2-2
V: TRBV5-5
size: NA
CDR3: CASSLALTNTGELFF
DNA: TGTGCCAGCAGCTTAGCCCTAACGAACACCGGGGAGCTGTTTTTT

D: NA
J: TRBJ1-1
V: TRBV18
size: few
CDR3: CASSPQGENTEAFF
DNA: TGTGCCAGCTCACCACAGGGGGAGAACACTGAAGCTTTCTTT

D: TRBD1
J: TRBJ1-2
V: TRBV6-5
size: NA
CDR3: CATWTGTYYTF
DNA: TGTGCCACCTGGACAGGGACCTACTACACCTTC

D: NA
J: TRBJ1-1
V: TRBV5-4
size: NA
CDR3: CASSLGRGAATEAFF
DNA: TGTGCCAGCAGCCTGGGTCGGGGGGCAGCCACTGAAGCTTTCTTT

D: NA
J: TRBJ1-6
V: TRBV11-2
size: NA
CDR3: CASSLGLGGGYASPLHF
DNA: TGTGCCAGCAGCTTAGGATTAGGGGGAGGGTACGCTTCACCCCTCCACTTT

D: TRBD1
J: TRBJ2-3
V: TRBV19
size: NA
CDR3: CASSPGQHTDTQYF
DNA: TGTGCCAGTAGTCCGGGACAGCACACAGATACGCAGTATTTT

D: TRBD1
J: TRBJ1-6
V: TRBV5-1
size: once
CDR3: CASSLARDRNSPLHF
DNA: TGCGCCAGCAGCTTGGCTCGGGACAGAAATTCACCCCTCCACTTT

D: TRBD1
J: TRBJ1-3
V: TRBV3-1/TRBV3-2
size: NA
CDR3: CASSQAGRGEKGIYF
DNA: TGTGCCAGCAGCCAAGCGGGCAGGGGGGAAAAGGGCATATATTTT

D: NA
J: TRBJ2-4
V: TRBV4-1
size: NA
CDR3: CASSQEGFGQLAKNIQYF
DNA: TGCGCCAGCAGCCAAGAAGGTTTCGGACAGCTAGCCAAAAACATTCAGTACTTC

D: TRBD1
J: TRBJ1-2
V: TRBV3-1/TRBV3-2
size: NA
CDR3: CASRHRTGSLDYGYTF
DNA: TGTGCCAGCAGACATCGGACAGGAAGTTTGGACTATGGCTACACCTTC

D: NA
J: TRBJ2-3
V: TRBV27
size: many
CDR3: CASSLSDFYTDTQYF
DNA: TGTGCCAGCAGTTTATCTGACTTCTACACAGATACGCAGTATTTT

D: TRBD2
J: TRBJ2-1
V: TRBV27
size: NA
CDR3: CASTLAGGPLGEQFF
DNA: TGTGCCAGCACCCTAGCGGGGGGGCCGTTGGGTGAGCAGTTCTTC

D: NA
J: TRBJ1-5
V: TRBV19
size: many
CDR3: CASCGGHYSNQPQHF
DNA: TGTGCCAGCTGCGGGGGACACTACAGCAATCAGCCCCAGCATTTT

D: NA
J: TRBJ1-6
V: TRBV7-9
size: once
CDR3: CASTRRYRTDPTNSSYNSPLHF
DNA: TGTGCCAGCACCCGACGTTATCGGACAGACCCGACCAACAGCTCCTATAATTCACCCCTCCACTTT

D: NA
J: TRBJ1-4
V: TRBV28
size: NA
CDR3: CASSRRVVNEKLFF
DNA: TGTGCCAGCAGTCGACGGGTTGTTAATGAAAAACTGTTTTTT

D: NA
J: TRBJ2-6
V: TRBV24-1
size: NA
CDR3: CATSDPPSGANVLTF
DNA: TGTGCCACCAGTGATCCCCCATCTGGGGCCAACGTCCTGACTTTC

D: NA
J: TRBJ1-1
V: TRBV20-1
size: NA
CDR3: CSASQGREAFF
DNA: TGCAGTGCTAGCCAGGGTAGAGAAGCTTTCTTT

D: NA
J: TRBJ1-3
V: TRBV6-1
size: NA
CDR3: CASSDGRGSGNTIYF
DNA: TGTGCCAGCAGTGATGGCAGGGGCTCTGGAAACACCATATATTTT

D: TRBD1
J: TRBJ1-1
V: TRBV7-2
size: NA
CDR3: CASSGRQGVAEAFF
DNA: TGTGCCAGCAGCGGAAGACAGGGAGTGGCTGAAGCTTTCTTT

D: NA
J: TRBJ1-2
V: TRBV6-5
size: NA
CDR3: CASSYSRDTISYGYTF
DNA: TGTGCCAGCAGTTACTCGAGGGACACCATCTCCTATGGCTACACCTTC